This TCR beta chain was profiled in a study of shared clonotypes between healthy human individuals. Study-wide context: Every donor yielded three CD4 naive, three CD4 memory, two CD8 naive and one CD8 memory plate. Whole-study results and caveats: Sampling covered nothing but blood. Tissue TCR repertoires likely differ from those found in blood. Non-shared clonotypes were found to have lower generation probabilities than the clonotypes that were shared by all four of the sorted-subset donors.

It was across several immunoSEQ plates that each subset's genomic DNA was evenly split. This table comes from immunoSEQ multiplex PCR, and its TCRdb copy is limited to in-frame clones, with some not included. The data show some 2.3 million clones, with 90% to 95% seen just once and 0.35% to 0.5% held by the top ten. A word on this clone: Its target is not known. The sample holds other DNA sequences that translate to the same CDR3.

Sequenced: naive CD4+ T cells from PBMCs. The subset is: CD45RA+ positively selected. The source of this sequence is a man aged 18 to 29 in good health. Some clones in this sample may be carry-over from other donors' samples.

CDR3 nucleotides: TGTGCCAGCTCACCACCGGGACAGGGGGCTTACGAGCAGTACTTC. Translated: CASSPPGQGAYEQYF. V usage is TRBV18 and J usage is TRBJ2-7; 12 bases fit TRBD1. CDR1 is KGHSH and CDR2 is LQKENI in the germline V gene. This CDR3 is built from 15 residues. Germline trimming cut 0 bases from V and 4 bases from J; bases unmatched to any gene: 1.